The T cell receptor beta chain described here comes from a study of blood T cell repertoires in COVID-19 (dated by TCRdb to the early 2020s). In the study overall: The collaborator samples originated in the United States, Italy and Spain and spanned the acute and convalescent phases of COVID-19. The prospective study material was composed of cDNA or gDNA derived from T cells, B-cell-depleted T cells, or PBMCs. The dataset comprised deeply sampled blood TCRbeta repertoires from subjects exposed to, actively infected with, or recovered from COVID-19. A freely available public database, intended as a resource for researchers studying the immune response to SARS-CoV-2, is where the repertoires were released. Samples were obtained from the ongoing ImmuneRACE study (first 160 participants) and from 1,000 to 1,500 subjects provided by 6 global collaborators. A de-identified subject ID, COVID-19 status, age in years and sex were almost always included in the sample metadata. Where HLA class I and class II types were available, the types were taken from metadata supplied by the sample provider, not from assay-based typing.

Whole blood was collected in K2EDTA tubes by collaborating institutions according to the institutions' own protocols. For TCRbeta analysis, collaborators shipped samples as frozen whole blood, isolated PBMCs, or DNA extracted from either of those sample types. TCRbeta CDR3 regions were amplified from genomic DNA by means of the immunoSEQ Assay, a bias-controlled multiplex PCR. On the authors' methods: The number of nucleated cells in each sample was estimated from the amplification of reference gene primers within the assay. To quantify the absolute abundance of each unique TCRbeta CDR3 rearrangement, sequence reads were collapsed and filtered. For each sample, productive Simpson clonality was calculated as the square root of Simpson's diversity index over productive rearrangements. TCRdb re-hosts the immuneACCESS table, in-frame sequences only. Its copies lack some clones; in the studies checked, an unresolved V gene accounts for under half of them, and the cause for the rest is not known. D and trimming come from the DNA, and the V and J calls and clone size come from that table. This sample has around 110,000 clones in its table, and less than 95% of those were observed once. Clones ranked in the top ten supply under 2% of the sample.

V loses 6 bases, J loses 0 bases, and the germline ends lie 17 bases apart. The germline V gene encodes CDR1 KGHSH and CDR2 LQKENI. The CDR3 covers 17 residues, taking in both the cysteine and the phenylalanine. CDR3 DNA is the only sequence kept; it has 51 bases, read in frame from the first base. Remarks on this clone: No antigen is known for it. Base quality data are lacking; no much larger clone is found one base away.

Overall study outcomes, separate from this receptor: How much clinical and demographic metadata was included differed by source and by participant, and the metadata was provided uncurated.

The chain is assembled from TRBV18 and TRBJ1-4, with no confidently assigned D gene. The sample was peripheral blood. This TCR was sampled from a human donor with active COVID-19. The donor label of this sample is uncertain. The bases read TGTGCCAGCTCGACTCAGCGGGGTAGCGCAACTAATGAAAAACTGTTTTTT. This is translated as CASSTQRGSATNEKLFF.